The 25 T cell receptor beta chains reported below all come from one sample, sequenced in a study of blood T cell repertoires in COVID-19. Only in-frame clones appear in the TCRdb table, and some are missing; sequencing was by immunoSEQ multiplex PCR. The sample shows a few hundred thousand clones, nearly 90% of them seen only once. Input material: peripheral blood. The receptors were gathered from a woman aged 40-49 years who had recovered from COVID-19.

This clone appeared a single time. V gene TRBV19 combines with J gene TRBJ1-1; D may be TRBD1 (5 bases). The CDR3 is 12 residues long. Germline CDR1 is LNHDA and CDR2 is SQIVND (reference sequence). The V end lost 7 bases, the J end lost 10 bases, and 16 bases lay between the germline ends. The CDR3 DNA sequence: TGTGCCAGTACCCGTAGGCAGGGTGTAGCTTTCTTT. Residues: CASTRRQGVAFF.

This chain uses TRBV5-4 with TRBJ1-2, with 9 bases aligning to TRBD1. CDR1 SGHNT and CDR2 YYREEE come from the germline V gene (reference sequence). The junction had 12 bases not matched to a gene; V was cut back by 7 bases and J by 8 bases. The CDR3 consists of 14 residues. The CDR3 spells CASALQGARRGYTF. Here the CDR3 DNA reads TGTGCCAGCGCCTTACAGGGGGCGCGGAGAGGCTACACCTTC.

V usage is TRBV6-1 and J usage is TRBJ1-3, with no clear D. Germline V gene sequence: CDR1 MNHNS, CDR2 SASEGT. The CDR3 is 15 amino acids. The V end lost 3 bases, the J end lost 7 bases, and 16 bases lay between the germline ends. The CDR3: CASSDRIPSSNTIYF. The CDR3 bases are TGTGCCAGCAGTGACAGAATACCCAGTAGCAACACCATATATTTT.

A single count supports this clone. V is TRBV5-1 and J is TRBJ2-1; 14 nucleotides line up with TRBD2. CDR1 is SGHRS and CDR2 is YFSETQ in the germline V gene. J lost 0 bases, V lost 5 bases, and 7 bases had no gene match. The CDR3 sequence is 18 residues long. DNA for the CDR3: TGCGCCAGCAGACCTGGGACTAGCGGGGGCCGCTCCTACAATGAGCAGTTCTTC. Its translation is CASRPGTSGGRSYNEQFF.

The chain recombines TRBV21-1 with TRBJ2-2; the listed D gene, TRBD2, was not tested against the DNA. TRBV21-1 is listed as a pseudogene. This CDR3 region has 21 residues. The CDR3 reads CASSKQRRRIAGGTNTGELFF. CDR3 nucleotide sequence: TGTGCCAGCAGCAAACAACGTCGCAGAATAGCGGGAGGGACGAACACCGGGGAGCTGTTTTTT.

J is TRBJ1-1 and V is TRBV6-5, with D tentatively TRBD1 (6 bases). Germline V gives CDR1 MNHEY, CDR2 SVGAGI. This CDR3 comprises 14 residues. V shed 6 bases and J shed 0 bases, with 11 bases lying between them. DNA of the CDR3: TGTGCCAGCAGGTCAGGGGCGGTGAACACTGAAGCTTTCTTT. Translation gives CASRSGAVNTEAFF.

V gene TRBV30 combines with J gene TRBJ1-2; tentative D call: TRBD1 (6 bases). Between the trimmed V and J ends, which lost 5 bases and 8 bases, there was a span of 21 bases. The CDR3 has 14 amino acids. Germline lookup yields CDR1 GTSNPN and CDR2 SVGIG (reference sequence). Here the CDR3 DNA reads TGTGCCTGGGAGGCGGCAGGGGAAAGTATAGGCTACACCTTC. It yields the protein CAWEAAGESIGYTF. The variable domain in full, with the rest retrieved from reference TRBV30 and TRBJ1-2, is SQTIHQWPATLVQPVGSPLSLECTVEGTSNPNLYWYRQAAGRGLQLLFYSVGIGQISSEVPQNLSASRPQDRQFILSSKKLLLSDSGFYLCAWEAAGESIGYTFGSGTRLTVV.

This chain connects TRBV3-1 (or the pseudogene TRBV3-2) to TRBJ1-3, with D possibly TRBD1 on 5 matching bases. CDR1 is LGHDT and CDR2 is YNNKEL in the germline V gene (reference sequence). Trimming removed 3 bases from V and 0 bases from J, with 15 bases in between. CDR3 size: 17 residues. CDR3 residues: CASSHAGPTYSGNTIYF. CDR3 nucleotides: TGTGCCAGCAGCCATGCAGGGCCGACGTACTCTGGAAACACCATATATTTT.

The chain joins TRBV19 to TRBJ2-5, with TRBD1 identical over 7 bases. The CDR3 is 18 amino acids. V dropped 3 bases and J dropped 5; count of bases not matched to a gene: 18. CDR1 is LNHDA and CDR2 is SQIVND in the germline V gene (reference sequence). CDR3 bases: TGTGCCAGTAGTATTCGTCCGAGACAGGGTAGGTCGAGGGAGACCCAGTACTTC. This encodes CASSIRPRQGRSRETQYF.

The chain has TRBV27 and TRBJ2-7, with a weak D call TRBD1 (6 bases). The CDR3 is 12 amino acids. The germline gives CDR1 MNHEY, CDR2 SMNVEV (reference sequence). V lost 2 bases, J lost 10 bases, and 12 bases lay in between. CDR3 nucleotides: TGTGCCAGCAGTTTAGGGGGCCTATTTCAGTACGTC. Translation: CASSLGGLFQYV.

The count of this clone is one. The chain couples TRBV27 to TRBJ2-1, with 7 bases aligning to TRBD2. The CDR3 covers 15 residues. The germline gives CDR1 MNHEY, CDR2 SMNVEV (reference sequence). V dropped 2 bases and J dropped 2; count of bases not matched to a gene: 3. CDR3 DNA: TGTGCCAGCAGTTTAGCGGGGGATCCCTACAATGAGCAGTTCTTC. Its translation is CASSLAGDPYNEQFF.

The rearrangement joins TRBV5-1 to TRBJ2-1; 8 bases match TRBD2. This CDR3 spans 14 amino acids. Germline V gene data show CDR1 as SGHRS and CDR2 as YFSETQ. V was pared by 4 bases and J by 6 bases, with 6 bases of the junction left unmatched. The chain's CDR3 is CASSEGLVFNEQFF. The CDR3 region has the DNA TGCGCCAGCAGCGAGGGACTAGTTTTCAATGAGCAGTTCTTC.

CDR3 residues: CASSPSYEQYF. CDR3 DNA: TGTGCCAGCAGCCCTTCCTACGAGCAGTACTTC. The chain links TRBV3-1 (or the pseudogene TRBV3-2) to TRBJ2-7, with D unclear. The CDR3 covers 11 residues. Trimming cost V 4 bases and J 1 base, with 2 bases left between them. CDR1 is LGHDT and CDR2 is YNNKEL in the germline V gene (reference sequence).

The sample holds one count of this clone. The chain combines TRBV19 with TRBJ2-7; 7 nucleotides align to TRBD1. The V gene's germline CDR1 is LNHDA and CDR2 SQIVND (reference sequence). V shed 3 bases, J shed 3 bases, and the junction held 8 bases outside the gene matches. The CDR3 has 15 amino acids. In nucleotides, the CDR3 is TGTGCCAGTAGTATGTTGACAGGGTCTATCTACGAGCAGTACTTC. Its protein is CASSMLTGSIYEQYF.

The chain couples TRBV15 to TRBJ2-7; D might be TRBD1 (5 bases). Germline-derived CDR1 and CDR2 are LNHNV and YYDKDF (reference sequence). V was shortened by 6 bases and J by 6 bases, with 9 bases between the two germline ends. This CDR3 is built from 11 residues. CDR3 protein: CATRQGVEQYF. The CDR3 nucleotides are TGTGCCACCAGACAAGGGGTCGAGCAGTACTTC. Combining the CDR3 with reference TRBV15 and TRBJ2-7 gives the whole variable domain DAMVIQNPRYQVTQFGKPVTLSCSQTLNHNVMYWYQQKSSQAPKLLFHYYDKDFNNEADTPDNFQSRRPNTSFCFLDIRSPGLGDTAMYLCATRQGVEQYFGPGTRLTVT.

This clone appeared a few times. The J gene is TRBJ2-1, the V gene TRBV5-4, with 8 nucleotides matching TRBD2. Germline lookup yields CDR1 SGHNT and CDR2 YYREEE (reference sequence). CDR3 length: 16 residues. V lost 5 bases, J lost 6 bases, and 13 bases stayed unmatched. The DNA of the CDR3 is TGTGCCAGCAGGTGGGCGATCTCGGGAGGGCCCAATGAGCAGTTCTTC. It yields the protein CASRWAISGGPNEQFF.

In DNA form, the CDR3 reads TGTGCCAGCAGCCCCCGGTCTGCTGGGGCCAACGTCCTGACTTTC. Amino acids: CASSPRSAGANVLTF. The chain joins TRBV6-2 or TRBV6-3 to TRBJ2-6, with no clear D. Trimming removed 6 bases from V and 2 bases from J, with 11 bases in between. The CDR3 sequence is 15 residues long. In germline, CDR1 is MNHEY, CDR2 SVGEGT.

The rearrangement joins TRBV10-3 to TRBJ1-6; 7 positions agree with TRBD1. The germline gives CDR1 ENHRY, CDR2 SYGVKD. CDR3 length: 14 amino acids. Trimming took 6 bases from V and 11 from J; bases not matched to a gene: 10. CDR3 in amino acids: CAISQDRDLTPLHF. The CDR3 DNA reads as TGTGCCATCAGCCAAGACAGGGATCTTACACCCCTCCACTTT.

J is TRBJ2-1 and V is TRBV5-1; D might be TRBD2 (6 bases). This CDR3 is 15 amino acids long. Germline assignment: CDR1 SGHRS and CDR2 YFSETQ. Trimming left V 0 bases short and J 7 bases short, with 14 bases between. The CDR3 spells CASSLAVGGFNEQFF. The CDR3 bases are TGCGCCAGCAGCTTGGCCGTCGGAGGGTTTAATGAGCAGTTCTTC. Full variable domain (missing parts from reference TRBV5-1 and TRBJ2-1): KAGVTQTPRYLIKTRGQQVTLSCSPISGHRSVSWYQQTPGQGLQFLFEYFSETQRNKGNFPGRFSGRQFSNSRSEMNVSTLELGDSALYLCASSLAVGGFNEQFFGPGTRLTVL.

This chain joins TRBV5-5 and TRBJ1-5, with D uncertain. V lost 2 bases to trimming and J lost 0 bases, with 3 bases between them. Germline V gene lookup returns CDR1 SGHKS and CDR2 YYEKEE (reference sequence). This CDR3 region has 13 residues. The CDR3 reads CASSFLSNQPQHF. CDR3 nucleotide sequence: TGTGCCAGCAGCTTTCTTAGCAATCAGCCCCAGCATTTT.

The chain uses TRBV7-2 and TRBJ2-2; 7 bases are a match to TRBD2. Trimming cost V 6 bases and J 8 bases; bases outside gene matches: 6. Germline assignment: CDR1 SGHTA and CDR2 FQGNSA. The length of the CDR3 is 13 residues. This CDR3 is CASRTGGSGELFF. The CDR3 nucleotides are TGTGCCAGCAGGACGGGAGGTTCAGGGGAGCTGTTTTTT.

The chain recombines TRBV6-6 with TRBJ2-1, with TRBD2 identical over 8 bases. With 7 bases clipped from V and 2 bases from J, the junction kept 7 bases outside the gene matches. Germline V CDR1 and CDR2: MNHNY, SVGAGI (reference sequence). This CDR3 is built from 15 residues. Here the CDR3 reads CASTLAGSAYNEQFF. In nucleotides, the CDR3 is TGTGCCAGCACCTTAGCGGGATCCGCCTACAATGAGCAGTTCTTC.

This chain connects TRBV15 to TRBJ1-1; D is ambiguous. Trimming stripped 8 bases from V and 1 base from J, with 11 bases between. This CDR3 region has 13 residues. Germline V CDR1 and CDR2: LNHNV, YYDKDF (reference sequence). The CDR3 protein is CATRSQPNTEAFF. The DNA of the CDR3 is TGTGCCACCCGGAGCCAGCCGAACACTGAAGCTTTCTTT.

The chain employs TRBV24-1 and TRBJ2-1, with TRBD2 matching 13 bases. The CDR3 length is 17 residues. The trim removed 6 bases at V and 10 bases at J, leaving 14 bases unmatched. The germline CDR1 and CDR2 sequences are KGHDR and SFDVKD. The CDR3 nucleotides are TGTGCCACCAGTTCTACACGAGGACTAGCGGGAGTTCTCGAGCAGTTCTTC. It is translated as CATSSTRGLAGVLEQFF.

The chain links TRBV30 to TRBJ2-1; possibly TRBD2 for D (7 bases). The V and J ends lost 5 bases and 6 bases respectively, with 14 bases between them. Germline CDR1 is GTSNPN and CDR2 is SVGIG (reference sequence). This CDR3 comprises 13 residues. In DNA form, the CDR3 reads TGTGCCTGGGCGAGGGGGGGCCGCAATGAGCAGTTCTTC. It translates to CAWARGGRNEQFF. Full variable domain (outside the CDR3, taken from reference TRBV30 and TRBJ2-1): SQTIHQWPATLVQPVGSPLSLECTVEGTSNPNLYWYRQAAGRGLQLLFYSVGIGQISSEVPQNLSASRPQDRQFILSSKKLLLSDSGFYLCAWARGGRNEQFFGPGTRLTVL.